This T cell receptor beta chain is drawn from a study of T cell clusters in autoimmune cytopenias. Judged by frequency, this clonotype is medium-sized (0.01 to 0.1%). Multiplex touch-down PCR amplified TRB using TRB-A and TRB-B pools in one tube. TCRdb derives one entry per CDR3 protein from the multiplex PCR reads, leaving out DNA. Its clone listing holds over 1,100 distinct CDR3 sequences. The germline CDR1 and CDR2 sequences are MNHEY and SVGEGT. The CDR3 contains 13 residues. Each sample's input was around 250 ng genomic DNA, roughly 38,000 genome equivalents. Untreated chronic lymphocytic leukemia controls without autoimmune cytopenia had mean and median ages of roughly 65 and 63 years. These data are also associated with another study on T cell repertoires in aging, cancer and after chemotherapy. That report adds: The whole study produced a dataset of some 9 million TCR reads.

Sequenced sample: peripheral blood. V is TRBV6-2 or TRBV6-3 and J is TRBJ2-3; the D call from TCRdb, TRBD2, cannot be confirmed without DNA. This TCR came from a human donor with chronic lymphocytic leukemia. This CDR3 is CASIKRGTDTQYF.